The 10 T cell receptor beta chains listed next were all sequenced from one sample in a study of response to subunit inactivated influenza vaccine. TCRdb fed the RT-PCR reads into MiXCR, producing one record per CDR3 protein. The sample has more than 600,000 distinct CDR3 sequences; approximately 18% are singletons. Material: PBMCs from blood, obtained 5 to 6 days after vaccination. All receptors derive from a man between 50 and 59 years old who received an inactivated influenza vaccine.

The chain combines TRBV7-2 with TRBJ2-3; 15 positions match TRBD2. CDR1 SGHTA and CDR2 FQGNSA come from the germline V gene. V shed 5 bases and J 5 bases; nucleotides not matched to a gene: 2. The CDR3 is 15 residues long. CDR3 loop: CASSGLAGGEDTQYF. The CDR3 DNA follows: TGTGCCAGCAGCGGACTAGCGGGGGGGGAAGATACGCAGTATTTT.

This clonotype was observed a few times. This chain links TRBV4-2 with TRBJ2-1; no firm D call. The CDR3 has 17 amino acids. CDR1 LGHNA and CDR2 YNFKEQ come from the germline V gene. Deletions cut 0 bases from V and 2 bases from J, with 14 bases between. The CDR3 reads CASSQEWPPRTYNEQFF. DNA for the CDR3: TGTGCCAGCAGCCAAGAGTGGCCGCCGCGTACCTACAATGAGCAGTTCTTC.

This clonotype was counted only a few times. The junction departs from germline at one end; a sequencing error may be responsible. The chain has TRBV15 and TRBJ2-1; 8 bases align to TRBD2. This CDR3 contains 13 residues. Germline values: CDR1 LNHNV, CDR2 YYDKDF (reference sequence). The CDR3 DNA reads as TGTGCCACCAGCAGAAGTAGCGGGGACCTTGTGGTCTTC. The encoded protein is CATSRSSGDLVVF.

This clonotype was seen at least ten times. The V call is TRBV5-1, the J call TRBJ1-2; the D is unclear. V lost 0 bases and J 14 bases, leaving 23 bases between the germline ends. Germline V CDR1 and CDR2: SGHRS, YFSETQ. The CDR3 runs to 15 residues. The CDR3 loop is CASSLAAGGDAILTF. The CDR3 DNA follows: TGCGCCAGCAGCTTGGCGGCAGGTGGAGACGCTATTCTTACCTTC.

This sequence joins TRBV28 and TRBJ2-7, with no clear D. Trimming cost V 2 bases and J 1 base, with 9 bases left between them. CDR3 length equals 14 residues. Germline lookup yields CDR1 MDHEN and CDR2 SYDVKM. The CDR3 DNA is TGTGCCAGCAGTTTACTCCGGTTGTCCTACGAGCAGTACTTC. It translates to CASSLLRLSYEQYF. The full variable domain, rest sourced from reference TRBV28 and TRBJ2-7, is DVKVTQSSRYLVKRTGEKVFLECVQDMDHENMFWYRQDPGLGLRLIYFSYDVKMKEKGDIPEGYSVSREKKERFSLILESASTNQTSMYLCASSLLRLSYEQYFGPGTRLTVT.

This chain links TRBV19 with TRBJ1-1; D is uncertain. The CDR3 sequence is 14 residues long. The ends were cut back, 1 base at V and 1 base at J, with 7 bases in the middle. Germline V gene sequence: CDR1 LNHDA, CDR2 SQIVND (reference sequence). The CDR3 bases are TGTGCCAGTAGTATAGTGGAACGGAACACTGAAGCTTTCTTT. The encoded protein is CASSIVERNTEAFF.

This clonotype was observed a few times. The V gene is TRBV2, the J gene TRBJ2-1, with TRBD1 identical over 7 bases. This CDR3 has 11 amino acids. Germline V gene data show CDR1 as SNHLY and CDR2 as FYNNEI. V shed 4 bases, J shed 10 bases, and the junction held 1 base outside the gene matches. This chain's CDR3 is CASSVQGEQFF. The CDR3 nucleotides read TGTGCCAGCAGTGTACAGGGGGAGCAGTTCTTC.

The rearrangement uses TRBV25-1 and TRBJ2-7; D might be TRBD1 or TRBD2, each matching 5 bases. Per the germline V gene, CDR1 is MGHDK and CDR2 is SYGVNS. The CDR3 has 14 residues. V dropped 3 bases and J dropped 5 bases, with 14 bases sitting between them. The CDR3 DNA reads TGTGCCAGCAGTGATCCGGGGACGGTCGACGAGCAGTACTTC. Residues: CASSDPGTVDEQYF.

This chain joins TRBV5-5 and TRBJ2-7, with 10 bases fitting TRBD2. Germline loops: CDR1 SGHKS, CDR2 YYEKEE (reference sequence). With 1 base clipped from V and 2 bases from J, the junction kept 3 bases outside the gene matches. The CDR3 runs to 15 residues. The CDR3: CASSLTGLAPYEQYF. CDR3 DNA: TGTGCCAGCAGCTTGACGGGACTAGCGCCCTACGAGCAGTACTTC. Full variable domain (remainder filled in from reference TRBV5-5 and TRBJ2-7): DAGVTQSPTHLIKTRGQQVTLRCSPISGHKSVSWYQQVLGQGPQFIFQYYEKEERGRGNFPDRFSARQFPNYSSELNVNALLLGDSALYLCASSLTGLAPYEQYFGPGTRLTVT.

This clonotype has just a few counts. The J gene is TRBJ2-2, the V gene TRBV6-5; TRBD2 might be the D (6 bases). Germline loops: CDR1 MNHEY, CDR2 SVGAGI. There are 15 residues in the CDR3. V lost 4 bases to trimming and J lost 8 bases, with 17 bases between them. The CDR3 region has the DNA TGTGCCAGCAGTTCACTAGCCAGCGCTCAGGGGGAGCTGTTTTTT. It codes for CASSSLASAQGELFF.